Given below is one T cell receptor beta chain in context. Its specificity is not known. Of the isolated RNA, all was reverse transcribed, and so the sequenced material was expressed TCRB transcripts. Assay used: immunoSEQ multiplex PCR; TCRdb lists only in-frame clones, some missing. The sample carries 130,000 to 150,000 clones, around 9.3% recorded once. The source of the sample is a study of beta chain features in type 1 diabetes. Study in general: The study found patients and healthy donors alike in age, gender and cell yields.

Regarding the study as a whole: Researchers report that Type 1 diabetes patients had moderately but significantly shorter TCRB CDR3s across all four CD4+ subsets. In comparison with healthy donors, patients had naive, central memory and Treg TCRB repertoires that appeared more similar.

The germline CDR1 and CDR2 sequences are SGHRS and YFSETQ. The CDR3 extends over 15 amino acids. Trimming shortened V by 0 bases and J by 2 bases, and 10 bases separated the two germline ends. CD4+ cells of the naive, central memory, regulatory and stem cell-like memory types were sorted via CD45RO/CCR7/CD25/CD127/CD95/CD27. This sequence was found in a young man in good health. The chain joins TRBV5-1 to TRBJ2-3; D possibly corresponds to TRBD2 (5 bases). Sequencing was done on a sample of naive CD4+ T cells from blood. CDR3 in amino acids: CASSLVLANTDTQYF. For the CDR3, the DNA is TGCGCCAGCAGCTTGGTTCTAGCAAACACAGATACGCAGTATTTT.